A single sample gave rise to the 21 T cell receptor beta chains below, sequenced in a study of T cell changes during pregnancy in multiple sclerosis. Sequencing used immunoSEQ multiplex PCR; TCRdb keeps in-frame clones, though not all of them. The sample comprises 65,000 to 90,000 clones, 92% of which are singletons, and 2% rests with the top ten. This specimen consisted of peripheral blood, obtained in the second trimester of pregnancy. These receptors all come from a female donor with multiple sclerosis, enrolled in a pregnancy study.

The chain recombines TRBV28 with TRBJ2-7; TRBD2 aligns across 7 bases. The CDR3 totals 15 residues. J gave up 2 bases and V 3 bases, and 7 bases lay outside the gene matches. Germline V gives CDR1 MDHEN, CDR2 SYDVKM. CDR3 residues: CASSFRLAVTYEQYF. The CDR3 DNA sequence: TGTGCCAGCAGTTTTCGGCTAGCGGTTACCTACGAGCAGTACTTC.

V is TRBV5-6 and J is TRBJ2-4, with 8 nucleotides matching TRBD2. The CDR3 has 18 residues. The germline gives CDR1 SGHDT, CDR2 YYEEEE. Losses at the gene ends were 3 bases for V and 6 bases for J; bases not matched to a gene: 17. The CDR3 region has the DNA TGTGCCAGCAGCTCCCGTAGGACTAGCCGGTCCTCACCAAACATTCAGTACTTC. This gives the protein CASSSRRTSRSSPNIQYF.

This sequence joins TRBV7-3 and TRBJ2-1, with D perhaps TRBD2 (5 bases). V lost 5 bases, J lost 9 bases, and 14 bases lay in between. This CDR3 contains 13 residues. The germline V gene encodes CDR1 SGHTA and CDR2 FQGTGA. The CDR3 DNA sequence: TGTGCCAGCAGCGACTCACTAGTTGGTGAGCAGTTCTTC. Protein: CASSDSLVGEQFF.

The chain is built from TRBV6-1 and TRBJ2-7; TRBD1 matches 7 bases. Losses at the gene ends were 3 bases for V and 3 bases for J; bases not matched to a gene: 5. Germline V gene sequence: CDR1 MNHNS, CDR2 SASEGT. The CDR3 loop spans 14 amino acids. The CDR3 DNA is TGTGCCAGCAGTGAGACAGGGCCCCTCTACGAGCAGTACTTC. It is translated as CASSETGPLYEQYF.

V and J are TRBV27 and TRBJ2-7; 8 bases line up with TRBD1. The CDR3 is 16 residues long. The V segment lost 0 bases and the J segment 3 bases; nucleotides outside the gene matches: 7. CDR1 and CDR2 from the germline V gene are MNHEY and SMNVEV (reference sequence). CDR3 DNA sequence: TGTGCCAGCAGTTTATCGCCGGGACAGGATGTCTACGAGCAGTACTTC. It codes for CASSLSPGQDVYEQYF.

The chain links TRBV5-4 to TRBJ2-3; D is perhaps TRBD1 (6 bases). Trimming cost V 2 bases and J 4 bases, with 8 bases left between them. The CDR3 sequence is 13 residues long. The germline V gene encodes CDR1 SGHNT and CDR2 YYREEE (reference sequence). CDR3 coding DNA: TGTGCCAGCAGCTTTAGACAGGCAGATACGCAGTATTTT. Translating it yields CASSFRQADTQYF.

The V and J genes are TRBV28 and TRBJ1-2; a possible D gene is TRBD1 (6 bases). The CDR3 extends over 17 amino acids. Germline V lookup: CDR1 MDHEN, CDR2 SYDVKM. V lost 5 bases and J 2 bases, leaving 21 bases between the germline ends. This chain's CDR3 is CASSPRGRGEPNYGYTF. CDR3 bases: TGTGCCAGCAGTCCTCGGGGCAGGGGCGAACCAAACTATGGCTACACCTTC.

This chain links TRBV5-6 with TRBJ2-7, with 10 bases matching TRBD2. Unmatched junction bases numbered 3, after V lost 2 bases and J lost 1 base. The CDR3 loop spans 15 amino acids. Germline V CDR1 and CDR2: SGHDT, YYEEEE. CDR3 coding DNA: TGTGCCAGCAGCTTAGCGGGAGGGGATTCCTACGAGCAGTACTTC. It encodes CASSLAGGDSYEQYF.

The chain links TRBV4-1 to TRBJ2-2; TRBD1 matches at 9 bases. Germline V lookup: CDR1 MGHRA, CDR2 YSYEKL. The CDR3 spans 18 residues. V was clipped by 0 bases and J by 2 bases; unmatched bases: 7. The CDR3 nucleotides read TGCGCCAGCAGCCAAGACAACCGGGACAGGGATAACACCGGGGAGCTGTTTTTT. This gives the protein CASSQDNRDRDNTGELFF.

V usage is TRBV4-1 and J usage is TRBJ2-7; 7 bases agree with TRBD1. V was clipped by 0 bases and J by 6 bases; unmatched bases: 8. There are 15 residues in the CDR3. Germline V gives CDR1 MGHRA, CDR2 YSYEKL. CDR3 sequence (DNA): TGCGCCAGCAGCCAAGATACTAGGACAGGCGCCGAGCAGTACTTC. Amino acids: CASSQDTRTGAEQYF.

The CDR3 loop is CATRAGLGGNEQFF. The CDR3 DNA sequence: TGTGCCACCAGGGCGGGGCTAGGTGGGAATGAGCAGTTCTTC. The rearrangement links TRBV10-3 to TRBJ2-1; D possibly corresponds to TRBD2 (6 bases). Trimming removed 10 bases from V and 7 bases from J, with 20 bases in between. CDR1 ENHRY and CDR2 SYGVKD come from the germline V gene. The CDR3 sequence is 14 residues long.

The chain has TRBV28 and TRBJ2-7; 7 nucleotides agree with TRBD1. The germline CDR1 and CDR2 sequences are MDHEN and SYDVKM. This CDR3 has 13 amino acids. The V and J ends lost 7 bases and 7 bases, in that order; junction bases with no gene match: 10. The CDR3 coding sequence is TGTGCCAGCAACCCGACAGGGTCGTGGGAGCAGTACTTC. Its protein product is CASNPTGSWEQYF.

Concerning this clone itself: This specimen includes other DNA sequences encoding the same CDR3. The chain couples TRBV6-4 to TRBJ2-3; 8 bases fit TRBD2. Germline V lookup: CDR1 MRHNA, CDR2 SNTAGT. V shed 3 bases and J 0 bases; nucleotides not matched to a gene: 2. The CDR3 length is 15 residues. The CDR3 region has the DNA TGTGCCAGCAGTGAATTAGCGGGGAGCACAGATACGCAGTATTTT. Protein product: CASSELAGSTDTQYF.

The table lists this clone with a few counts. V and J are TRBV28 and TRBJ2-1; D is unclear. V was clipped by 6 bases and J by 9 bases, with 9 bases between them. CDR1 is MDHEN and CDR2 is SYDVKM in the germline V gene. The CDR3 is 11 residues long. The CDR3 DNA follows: TGTGCCAGCAGCCTAGAGTTTGAGCAGTTCTTC. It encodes CASSLEFEQFF.

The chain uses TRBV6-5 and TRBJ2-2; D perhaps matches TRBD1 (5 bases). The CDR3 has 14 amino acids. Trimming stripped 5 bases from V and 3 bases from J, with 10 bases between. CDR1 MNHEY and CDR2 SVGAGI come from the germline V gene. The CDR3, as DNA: TGTGCCAGCAGTGGCTCAGGGTACACCGGGGAGCTGTTTTTT. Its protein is CASSGSGYTGELFF.

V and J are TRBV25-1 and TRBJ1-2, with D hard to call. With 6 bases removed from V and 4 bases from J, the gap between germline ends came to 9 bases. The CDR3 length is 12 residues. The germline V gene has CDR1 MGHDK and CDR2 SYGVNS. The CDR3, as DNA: TGTGCCAGCAGACAAACAGCCTATGGCTACACCTTC. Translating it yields CASRQTAYGYTF.

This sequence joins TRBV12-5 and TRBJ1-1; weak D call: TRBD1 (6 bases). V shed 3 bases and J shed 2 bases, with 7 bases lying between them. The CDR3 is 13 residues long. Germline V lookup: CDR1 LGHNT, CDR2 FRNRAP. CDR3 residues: CASGLGGNTEAFF. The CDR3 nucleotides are TGTGCTAGTGGTTTAGGGGGTAACACTGAAGCTTTCTTT. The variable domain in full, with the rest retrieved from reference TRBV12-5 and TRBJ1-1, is DARVTQTPRHKVTEMGQEVTMRCQPILGHNTVFWYRQTMMQGLELLAYFRNRAPLDDSGMPKDRFSAEMPDATLATLKIQPSEPRDSAVYFCASGLGGNTEAFFGQGTRLTVV.

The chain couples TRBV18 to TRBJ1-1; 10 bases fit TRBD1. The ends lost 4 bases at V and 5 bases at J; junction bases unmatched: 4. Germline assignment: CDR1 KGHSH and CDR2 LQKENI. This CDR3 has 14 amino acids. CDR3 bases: TGTGCCAGCTCACTCGACAGGGGGCGAACTGAAGCTTTCTTT. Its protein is CASSLDRGRTEAFF.

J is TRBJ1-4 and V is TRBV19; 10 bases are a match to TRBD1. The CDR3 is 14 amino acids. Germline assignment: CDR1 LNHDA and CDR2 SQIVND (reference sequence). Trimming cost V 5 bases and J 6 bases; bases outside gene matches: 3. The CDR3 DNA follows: TGTGCCAGTAGTCTGACAGGGGGCGATGAAAAACTGTTTTTT. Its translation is CASSLTGGDEKLFF. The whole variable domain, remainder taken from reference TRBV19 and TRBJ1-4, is DGGITQSPKYLFRKEGQNVTLSCEQNLNHDAMYWYRQDPGQGLRLIYYSQIVNDFQKGDIAEGYSVSREKKESFPLTVTSAQKNPTAFYLCASSLTGGDEKLFFGSGTQLSVL.

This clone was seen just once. CDR3 sequence reads: CAERAGPEFF. The CDR3 bases are TGTGCCGAGAGGGCGGGGCCTGAGTTCTTC. The chain couples TRBV7-2 to TRBJ2-1; maybe TRBD2 (6 bases). CDR3 length: 10 residues. Germline V lookup: CDR1 SGHTA, CDR2 FQGNSA. Trimming took off 11 bases at V and 14 bases at J, with 16 bases between the two ends.

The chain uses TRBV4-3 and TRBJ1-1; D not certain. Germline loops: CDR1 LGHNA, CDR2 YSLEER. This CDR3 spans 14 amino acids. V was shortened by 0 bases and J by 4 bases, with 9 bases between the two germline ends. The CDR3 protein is CASSQEGRVTEAFF. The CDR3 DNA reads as TGCGCCAGCAGCCAAGAGGGCAGAGTCACTGAAGCTTTCTTT.